The present entry profiles one T cell receptor (beta chain) with its context. Input was 1.5 to 2.5 ug genomic DNA, or all available if less. Profiled with immunoSEQ multiplex PCR; TCRdb holds only in-frame clones, not every one. The sample includes fewer than 85,000 clones, around 80% of them seen just once. This sample was taken from a study of glioma-infiltrating T cells after dendritic cell vaccination. On the study more broadly: Dendritic cell vaccination trial patients had either newly diagnosed or recurrent glioblastoma. Patients received three intradermal dendritic cell vaccine injections at biweekly intervals.

The sample here was blood, taken before dendritic cell vaccination. This sequence originates from a human donor with glioblastoma.

The CDR3 bases are TGTGCCAGCAGCCGCCCCCCAGGGGACTATGGCTACACCTTC. It translates to CASSRPPGDYGYTF. The chain uses TRBV11-2 and TRBJ1-2, with D perhaps TRBD1 (6 bases). The germline CDR1 and CDR2 sequences are SGHAT and FQNNGV. The CDR3 runs 14 residues. V was cut by 5 bases and J by 3 bases, with 13 bases left in between.